In its sample, the clone carrying this T cell receptor beta chain was seen a few times. No antigen is known for it. The sample carries other DNA sequences with the same CDR3. The authors' processing: Filtering differed for immunoSEQ, which gave only junction sequences without quality scores. Here immunoSEQ multiplex PCR was the method, and the copy in TCRdb shows in-frame clones only, minus some. V, J and clone size reflect that table, while D and trimming were determined from the DNA. The table lists about 770,000 clones, just under 75% of them singletons. Between the trimmed V and J ends, which lost 2 bases and 1 base, there was a span of 8 bases. This CDR3 region has 13 residues. Germline CDR1 SQVTM, CDR2 ANQGSEA. These data are taken from a study of shared clonotypes between healthy human individuals. Study results and caveats: Collection of samples was limited to blood; tissue repertoires likely differ.

The receptor comes from a woman in her twenties or thirties in good health. This chain connects TRBV29-1 to TRBJ1-1, with D perhaps TRBD1 (6 bases). Sequenced: memory CD4+ T cells sorted from blood. Subset given: CD45RA-negative fraction. CDR3 protein: CSVEQGQNTEAFF. The CDR3 DNA sequence: TGCAGCGTTGAACAGGGACAGAACACTGAAGCTTTCTTT.